The source of this TCR beta chain is a study of cytomegalovirus exposure and HLA in healthy donors. Study findings and constraints: HLA alleles showed associations with about 15,000 TCR beta sequences in a later analysis, at a 0.05 false discovery rate.

PCR amplification relied on 60 Vbeta primers (plus 13 Jbeta primers). TCRdb's table, derived via immunoSEQ multiplex PCR, lists solely in-frame clones and lacks some. Counted here are 200,000 to 250,000 clones, approximately 80% occurring once; the ten biggest clones make up about 0.77%. Worth noting for this clone: Its cognate antigen is unknown.

The V gene lost 0 bases and the J gene lost 4 bases, with 9 bases spanning the gap. This CDR3 spans 15 amino acids. CDR1 is MNHEY and CDR2 is SMNVEV in the germline V gene (reference sequence). This sequence originates from a boy between 2 and 10 years old in good health and CMV-seronegative. The V and J genes are TRBV27 and TRBJ1-4; the D is unclear. The sample was PBMCs. The DNA for the CDR3 is TGTGCCAGCAGTTTATCGAACAGCTATAATGAAAAACTGTTTTTT. This codes for CASSLSNSYNEKLFF. Full variable domain (missing parts from reference TRBV27 and TRBJ1-4): EAQVTQNPRYLITVTGKKLTVTCSQNMNHEYMSWYRQDPGLGLRQIYYSMNVEVTDKGDVPEGYKVSRKEKRNFPLILESPSPNQTSLYFCASSLSNSYNEKLFFGSGTQLSVL.